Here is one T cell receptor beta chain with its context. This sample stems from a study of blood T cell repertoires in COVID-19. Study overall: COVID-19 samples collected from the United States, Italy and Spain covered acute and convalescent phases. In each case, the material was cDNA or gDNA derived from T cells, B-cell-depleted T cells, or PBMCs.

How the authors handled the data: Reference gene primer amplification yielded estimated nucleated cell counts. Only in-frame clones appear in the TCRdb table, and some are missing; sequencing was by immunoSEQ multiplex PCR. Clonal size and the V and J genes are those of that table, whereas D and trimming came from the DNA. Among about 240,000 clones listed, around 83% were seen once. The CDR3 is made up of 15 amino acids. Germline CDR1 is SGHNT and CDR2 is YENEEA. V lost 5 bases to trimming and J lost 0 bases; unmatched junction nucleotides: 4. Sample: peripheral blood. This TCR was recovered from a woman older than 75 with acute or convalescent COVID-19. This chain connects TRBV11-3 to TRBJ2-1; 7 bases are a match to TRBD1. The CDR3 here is CASSQGGGSYNEQFF. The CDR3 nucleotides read TGTGCCAGCAGCCAAGGGGGCGGCTCCTACAATGAGCAGTTCTTC.